Listed below are T cell receptor beta chains from one sample, sequenced in a study of early T cells in non-severe SARS-CoV-2 infection. MiXCR was run by TCRdb on the 5' RACE reads, yielding one entry per CDR3 protein. The sample shows 55,000 to 75,000 distinct CDR3 sequences, more than 10% of them seen only once. Sequenced: whole blood. These receptors all stem from an adult who was a healthcare worker with PCR-confirmed SARS-CoV-2 infection or an uninfected control (not recorded which). Each CDR3 is given with its conserved first and last residue. D genes are given only for firm matches. The size entry is marked missing in some rows and otherwise reads once, few, many or a size class.

v_call: TRBV7-7
d_call: TRBD2
j_call: TRBJ2-3
clone_size: NA
cdr3_length: 15
cdr3_aa: CASSPTSGRTDTQYF
cdr3_nt: TGTGCCAGCAGCCCGACTAGCGGGAGGACAGATACGCAGTATTTT

v_call: TRBV5-1
d_call: TRBD2
j_call: TRBJ2-1
clone_size: NA
cdr3_length: 16
cdr3_aa: CASSLELAGGPEEQFF
cdr3_nt: TGCGCCAGCAGCTTGGAACTAGCGGGAGGGCCCGAGGAGCAGTTCTTC

v_call: TRBV3-1
d_call: NA
j_call: TRBJ2-1
clone_size: NA
cdr3_length: 13
cdr3_aa: CASSLLTGKGQFF
cdr3_nt: TGTGCCAGCAGCCTTCTGACGGGGAAAGGGCAGTTCTTC

v_call: TRBV11-3
d_call: NA
j_call: TRBJ1-1
clone_size: few
cdr3_length: 13
cdr3_aa: CASSLSRNTEAFF
cdr3_nt: TGTGCCAGCAGCTTAAGCAGGAACACTGAAGCTTTCTTT

v_call: TRBV18
d_call: TRBD1
j_call: TRBJ2-6
clone_size: few
cdr3_length: 18
cdr3_aa: CASSLRDRDISGANVLIF
cdr3_nt: TGTGCCAGCTCACTCCGGGACAGGGATATCTCTGGGGCCAACGTCCTGATTTTC

v_call: TRBV28
d_call: NA
j_call: TRBJ1-2
clone_size: NA
cdr3_length: 15
cdr3_aa: CASSLPGQKFYGYTF
cdr3_nt: TGTGCCAGCAGTTTACCGGGACAAAAGTTCTATGGCTACACCTTC

v_call: TRBV5-4
d_call: NA
j_call: TRBJ2-1
clone_size: NA
cdr3_length: 15
cdr3_aa: CASSSSRPPYNEQFF
cdr3_nt: TGTGCCAGCAGCTCCTCTAGACCACCCTACAATGAGCAGTTCTTC

v_call: TRBV7-9
d_call: NA
j_call: TRBJ2-3
clone_size: many
cdr3_length: 11
cdr3_aa: CASSFTDTQYF
cdr3_nt: TGTGCCAGCAGCTTCACAGATACGCAGTATTTT

v_call: TRBV21-1
d_call: NA
j_call: TRBJ1-1
clone_size: NA
cdr3_length: 14
cdr3_aa: CASSKLDCTYGFFF
cdr3_nt: TGTGCCAGCAGCAAATTGGACTGCACCTATGGGTTTTTCTTT

v_call: TRBV29-1
d_call: NA
j_call: TRBJ2-1
clone_size: NA
cdr3_length: 12
cdr3_aa: CSVQDSPNEQFF
cdr3_nt: TGCAGCGTTCAGGACAGCCCCAATGAGCAGTTCTTC

v_call: TRBV28
d_call: TRBD2
j_call: TRBJ2-1
clone_size: NA
cdr3_length: 17
cdr3_aa: CASSFPASGLSYNEQFF
cdr3_nt: TGTGCCAGCAGTTTCCCCGCTAGCGGACTCTCCTACAATGAGCAGTTCTTC

v_call: TRBV5-1
d_call: TRBD1
j_call: TRBJ2-7
clone_size: few
cdr3_length: 13
cdr3_aa: CASSAGQGGEQYF
cdr3_nt: TGCGCCAGCAGCGCAGGACAGGGAGGCGAGCAGTACTTC

v_call: TRBV7-6
d_call: TRBD2
j_call: TRBJ2-3
clone_size: few
cdr3_length: 15
cdr3_aa: CASSRTSGDTDTQYF
cdr3_nt: TGTGCCAGCAGCCGGACTAGCGGGGACACAGATACGCAGTATTTT

v_call: TRBV2
d_call: NA
j_call: TRBJ1-5
clone_size: many
cdr3_length: 18
cdr3_aa: CASSRGTAPNGGNQPQHF
cdr3_nt: TGTGCCAGCAGCCGGGGGACGGCACCTAATGGAGGCAATCAGCCCCAGCATTTT

v_call: TRBV27
d_call: TRBD1
j_call: TRBJ1-1
clone_size: many
cdr3_length: 15
cdr3_aa: CASSLSGGTNTEAFF
cdr3_nt: TGTGCCAGCAGTCTCTCAGGGGGTACGAACACTGAAGCTTTCTTT

v_call: TRBV29-1
d_call: NA
j_call: TRBJ2-5
clone_size: many
cdr3_length: 12
cdr3_aa: CSVAHPRGTQYF
cdr3_nt: TGCAGCGTTGCACACCCCAGGGGGACCCAGTACTTC

v_call: TRBV3-1
d_call: NA
j_call: TRBJ2-1
clone_size: many
cdr3_length: 12
cdr3_aa: CASSQDGSGLFF
cdr3_nt: TGTGCCAGCAGCCAAGACGGCAGCGGGTTGTTCTTC